This TCR beta chain was captured by sequencing in a study of cytomegalovirus exposure and HLA in healthy donors. The table lists this clone with a count of one. The PCR had 60 Vbeta and 13 Jbeta primers. This table comes from immunoSEQ multiplex PCR, and its TCRdb copy is limited to in-frame clones, with some not included. Of about 85,000 clones in the sample, 65% to 75% were seen once. The TCR comes from a man aged 30 to 39 in good health and CMV-seronegative. Sequencing input: PBMCs.

This CDR3 is CASSLSSGSIDEQFF. In DNA form, the CDR3 reads TGCGCCAGCAGCCTTAGTAGTGGTAGCATCGATGAGCAGTTCTTC. The gene calls are TRBV4-1 and TRBJ2-1; D unresolved. CDR3 length: 15 residues. Trimming took 4 bases from V and 8 from J, leaving 18 bases between them. CDR1 is MGHRA, CDR2 YSYEKL, per germline.